This T cell receptor beta chain comes out of a study of beta chain features in type 1 diabetes. Overall study findings and caveats: When Type 1 diabetes patients were examined, their TCRB CDR3s proved moderately but significantly shorter in all four CD4+ subsets. The study found fewer insertions and more deletions at VDJ junctions in type 1 diabetes patients.

Germline CDR1 LGHNA, CDR2 YNFKEQ. Trimming stripped 4 bases from V and 6 bases from J, with 10 bases between. The CDR3 consists of 13 residues. Concerning this clone itself: What it recognizes is unknown.

Every isolated RNA sample was fully reverse transcribed, so sequencing captured expressed TCRB transcripts. The assay was immunoSEQ multiplex PCR, and TCRdb's table has in-frame clones only and misses some. The sample contains about 660,000 clones, roughly an eighth of which appear only once. Sorting that relied on CD45RO/CCR7/CD25/CD127/CD95/CD27 yielded CD4+ naive, central memory, regulatory and stem cell-like memory cells. The clonotype was recovered from a man between 18 and 29 years old with type 1 diabetes. Sequencing was done on a sample of naive CD4+ T cells from blood. This chain links TRBV4-2 with TRBJ1-5, with D maybe TRBD1 (6 bases). In DNA form, the CDR3 reads TGTGCCAGCAGCCCAGGGGAGGGTCAGCCCCAGCATTTT. This codes for CASSPGEGQPQHF.